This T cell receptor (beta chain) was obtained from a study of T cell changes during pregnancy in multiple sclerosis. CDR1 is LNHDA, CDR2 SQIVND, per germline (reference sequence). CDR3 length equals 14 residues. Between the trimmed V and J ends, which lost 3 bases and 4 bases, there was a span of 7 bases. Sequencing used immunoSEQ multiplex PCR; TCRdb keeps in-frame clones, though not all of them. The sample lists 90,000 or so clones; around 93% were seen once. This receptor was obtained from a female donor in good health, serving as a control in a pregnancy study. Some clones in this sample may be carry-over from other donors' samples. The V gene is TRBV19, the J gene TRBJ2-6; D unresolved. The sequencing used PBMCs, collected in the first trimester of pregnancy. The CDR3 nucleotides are TGTGCCAGTAGTATTCTAGGCGGGGCCAACGTCCTGACTTTC. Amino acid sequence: CASSILGGANVLTF.